This TCR beta chain was sequenced in a study of response to subunit inactivated influenza vaccine. Overall study results and limits: New T cells are recruited in small numbers by each seasonal influenza vaccination, according to the authors' suggestion.

V lost 6 bases to trimming and J lost 0 bases, with 10 bases between them. The germline V gene encodes CDR1 GTSNPN and CDR2 SVGIG (reference sequence). The CDR3 has 13 residues. Using its own MiXCR run on the RT-PCR reads, TCRdb lists one record per CDR3 protein. Of over 150,000 distinct CDR3 sequences listed, about 10% are singletons. A remark on this clonotype: Its specificity is not known.

Source: CD8+ T cells sorted from PBMCs, taken less than 30 months after vaccination. The V gene is TRBV30, the J gene TRBJ2-3; D remains ambiguous. The origin of this receptor is a man between 50 and 70 years old who received an inactivated influenza vaccine. CDR3: CACRVGSTDTQYF. The CDR3 DNA follows: TGTGCCTGTCGGGTGGGCAGCACAGATACGCAGTATTTT.